This TCR beta chain originates from a study of T-cell memory formation after mild COVID-19. TCRdb itself ran the 5' RACE reads through MiXCR, one entry per CDR3 protein. There are about 390,000 distinct CDR3 sequences in the sample; 16% occur only once, and 20% to 25% lies in the top ten. This clonotype was observed a few times. Per the germline V gene, CDR1 is MNHNS and CDR2 is SASEGT. The CDR3 is 17 amino acids. Trimming shortened V by 5 bases and J by 4 bases, and 23 bases separated the two germline ends. The sequencing sample was made of PBMCs or a T cell subset sorted from them (not recorded which). V is TRBV6-1 and J is TRBJ2-5; D perhaps matches TRBD2 (5 bases). This sequence was found in a man younger than 30 who had mild COVID-19 (a few samples of this study predate the infection). Cell type and time point are not known. The chain's CDR3 is CASSPQRMMGGGETQYF. In DNA, the CDR3 is TGTGCCAGCAGTCCGCAACGCATGATGGGTGGAGGAGAGACCCAGTACTTC.